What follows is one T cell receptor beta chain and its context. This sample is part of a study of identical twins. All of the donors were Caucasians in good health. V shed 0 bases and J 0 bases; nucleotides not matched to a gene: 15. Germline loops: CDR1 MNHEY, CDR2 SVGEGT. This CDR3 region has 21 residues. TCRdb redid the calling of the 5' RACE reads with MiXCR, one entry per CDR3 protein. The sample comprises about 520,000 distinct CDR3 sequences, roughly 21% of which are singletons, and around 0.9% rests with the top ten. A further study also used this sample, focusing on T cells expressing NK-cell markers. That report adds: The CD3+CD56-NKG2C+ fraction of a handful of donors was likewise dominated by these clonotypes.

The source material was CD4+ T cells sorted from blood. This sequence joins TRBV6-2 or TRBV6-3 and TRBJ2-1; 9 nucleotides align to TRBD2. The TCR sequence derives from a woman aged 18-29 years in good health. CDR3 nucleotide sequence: TGTGCCAGCAGTTACTCCCCCGGGGCTAGCGGGATCTCAAGCTCCTACAATGAGCAGTTCTTC. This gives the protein CASSYSPGASGISSSYNEQFF.